The 5 T cell receptor beta chains presented below share a single source sample, sequenced in a study of neurological immune-mediated disorders. MiXCR was run by TCRdb on the 5' RACE reads, yielding one entry per CDR3 protein. Found here are over 40,000 distinct CDR3 sequences, about 6% of them singletons; the top ten hold 0.45% to 0.6%. Sequenced: CD4+ T cells from blood. These receptors all stem from a woman between 40 and 55 years old in good health.

Ten or more counts support this clonotype. The rearrangement links TRBV10-3 to TRBJ2-3, with D possibly being TRBD2 (6 bases). Trimming stripped 7 bases from V and 2 bases from J, with 13 bases between. CDR1 and CDR2 from the germline V gene are ENHRY and SYGVKD. The CDR3 covers 14 residues. The CDR3 loop reads CAITGGGYTDTQYF. The CDR3 DNA follows: TGTGCCATCACCGGGGGAGGCTACACAGATACGCAGTATTTT.

With regard to this clonotype: The CDR3 does not close with the conserved phenylalanine or tryptophan, likely indicating a read error. V and J are TRBV20-1 and TRBJ2-7; the D is unclear. CDR1 DFQATT and CDR2 SNEGSKA come from the germline V gene (reference sequence). The CDR3 sequence is 14 residues long. The CDR3: CGATRLVYGDEQYL. The DNA of the CDR3 is TGCGGTGCCACCCGACTGGTTTATGGCGACGAGCAGTACTTA.

There are many counts of this clonotype. One end of the junction is discordant with germline, which a read error may explain. The chain has TRBV29-1 and TRBJ2-7; 7 nucleotides match TRBD1. Germline values: CDR1 SQVTM, CDR2 ANQGSEA. The CDR3 is made up of 8 amino acids. CDR3 loop: CSVEQGDF. CDR3 sequence (DNA): TGCAGCGTGGAGCAGGGGGACTTC.

This clonotype has ten or more counts. CDR3 in amino acids: CSVEIVQSSGANVLTF. The DNA for the CDR3 is TGCAGCGTTGAGATTGTGCAGAGCTCTGGGGCCAACGTCCTGACTTTC. The V and J genes are TRBV29-1 and TRBJ2-6; no clear D. Trimming cost V 3 bases and J 0 bases, with 12 bases left between them. CDR1 and CDR2 from the germline V gene are SQVTM and ANQGSEA. This CDR3 comprises 16 residues.

By proportion, this clonotype is medium-sized. The V gene is TRBV5-1, the J gene TRBJ2-3; no reliable D call. The CDR3 has 16 amino acids. The germline gives CDR1 SGHRS, CDR2 YFSETQ. Trimming took off 1 base at V and 2 bases at J, with 14 bases between the two ends. The CDR3 loop is CASSLRSGPPTDTQYF. The CDR3 nucleotides read TGCGCCAGCAGCTTGCGGTCAGGTCCACCCACAGATACGCAGTATTTT.